This T cell receptor beta chain was documented in a study of OX40 agonist ivuxolimab in advanced cancers. The germline V gene has CDR1 LNHDA and CDR2 SQIVND (reference sequence). This CDR3 has 20 residues. Unmatched junction bases numbered 25, after V lost 4 bases and J lost 7 bases. The repertoire was sequenced with immunoSEQ multiplex PCR; TCRdb's copy has only in-frame clones and lacks some. This table holds 48,000 or so clones, 70% to 90% found once. Sample: CD4+ or CD8+ T cells sorted from blood, taken in a trial of the OX40 agonist ivuxolimab. The chain links TRBV19 to TRBJ1-1, with 9 bases aligning to TRBD1. The TCR was taken from an adult with an advanced solid tumor such as melanoma, head and neck, liver or kidney cancer. For the CDR3, the DNA is TGTGCCAGTAGTACACGCAGGACAGGGGCCCTAAATGCCCCCGGAGGTGAAGCTTTCTTT. Amino acid sequence: CASSTRRTGALNAPGGEAFF.